This TCR beta chain was sequenced for a study of T-cell memory formation after mild COVID-19. Study overall: There were largely donor-specific TCR clusters. General study findings and limits: The pre-infection memory compartment contained some responding clones, suggesting cross-reactive memory joined. The main location of contracting CD4+ clones was CM and EM, and that of contracting CD8+ clones was EMRA.

To note about this clonotype: Its antigen is as yet unknown.

From germline, CDR1 is MNHEY and CDR2 SMNVEV (reference sequence). Trimming took off 2 bases at V and 5 bases at J, with 13 bases between the two ends. This CDR3 region has 14 residues. From the 5' RACE reads, TCRdb called clonotypes with MiXCR, one entry per CDR3 protein. Of 530,000 or so distinct CDR3 sequences listed, 17% are singletons. The rearrangement uses TRBV27 and TRBJ2-7, with D perhaps TRBD2 (6 bases). This receptor was identified in an adult woman who had mild COVID-19 (a few samples of this study predate the infection). Cell type and time point are not known. Sequencing input: PBMCs or a T cell subset sorted from them (not recorded which). The CDR3 DNA reads as TGTGCCAGCAGTTTAGGAGGGAGGAGTCACGAGCAGTACTTC. This encodes CASSLGGRSHEQYF.